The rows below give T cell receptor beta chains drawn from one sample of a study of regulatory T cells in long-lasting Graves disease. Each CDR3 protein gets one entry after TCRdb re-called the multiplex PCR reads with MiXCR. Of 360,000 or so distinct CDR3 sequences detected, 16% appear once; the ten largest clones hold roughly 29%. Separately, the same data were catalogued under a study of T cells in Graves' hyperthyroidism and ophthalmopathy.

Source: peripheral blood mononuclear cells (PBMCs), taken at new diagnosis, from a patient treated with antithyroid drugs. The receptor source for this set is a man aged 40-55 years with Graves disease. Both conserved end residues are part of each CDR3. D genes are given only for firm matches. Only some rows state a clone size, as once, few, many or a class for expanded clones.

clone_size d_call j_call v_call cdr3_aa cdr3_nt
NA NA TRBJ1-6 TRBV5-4 CASSVFTQGSDSPLHF TGTGCCAGCAGCGTATTCACACAGGGTTCTGATTCACCCCTCCACTTT
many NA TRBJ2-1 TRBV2 CASSLVGRVEQFF TGTGCCAGCAGTCTGGTAGGGCGGGTTGAGCAGTTCTTC
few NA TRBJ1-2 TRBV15 CATSRVTAYGYTF TGTGCCACCAGCAGAGTAACGGCATATGGCTACACCTTC
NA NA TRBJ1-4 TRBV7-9 CASSLGALNEKLFF TGTGCCAGCAGCTTAGGGGCACTTAATGAAAAACTGTTTTTT
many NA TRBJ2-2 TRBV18 CASSPGQILNTGELFF TGTGCCAGCTCACCAGGACAGATCCTTAACACCGGGGAGCTGTTTTTT
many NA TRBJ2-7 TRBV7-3 CASSLDVGLEQYF TGTGCCAGCAGCTTAGATGTGGGCCTCGAGCAGTACTTC
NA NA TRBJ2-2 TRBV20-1 CSASAFGGLPFANTGELFF TGCAGTGCTAGCGCCTTCGGGGGACTCCCATTCGCGAACACCGGGGAGCTGTTTTTT
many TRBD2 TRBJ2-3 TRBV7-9 CASSLAGGGRTDTQYF TGTGCCAGCAGCTTAGCTGGCGGGGGGCGCACAGATACGCAGTATTTT
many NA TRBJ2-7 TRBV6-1 CASSAGTRSYEQYF TGTGCCAGCAGTGCCGGGACTCGATCTTACGAGCAGTACTTC
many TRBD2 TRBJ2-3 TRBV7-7 CASSPLSGGLDTQYF TGTGCCAGCAGCCCCCTTAGCGGGGGGCTGGATACGCAGTATTTT
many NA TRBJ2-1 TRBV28 CASSSPGDSYNEQFF TGTGCCAGCAGTTCGCCGGGGGACTCCTACAATGAGCAGTTCTTC
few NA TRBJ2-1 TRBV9 CASSVSPSPNEQFF TGTGCCAGCAGCGTAAGCCCCTCGCCCAATGAGCAGTTCTTC
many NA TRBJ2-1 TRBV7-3 CASSLRRGNEQFF TGTGCCAGCAGCTTAAGGCGGGGAAATGAGCAGTTCTTC
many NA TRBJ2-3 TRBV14 CASSQTSTDTQYF TGTGCCAGCAGCCAAACTAGCACAGATACGCAGTATTTT
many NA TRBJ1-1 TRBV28 CASSPPKANTEAFF TGTGCCAGCAGCCCCCCCAAGGCGAACACTGAAGCTTTCTTT
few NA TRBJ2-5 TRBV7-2 CASSSQGAGETQYF TGTGCCAGCAGCTCACAGGGAGCGGGGGAGACCCAGTACTTC
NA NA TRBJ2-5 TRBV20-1 CSARSKLGTLFQETQYF TGCAGTGCTAGATCGAAGCTCGGGACTCTCTTTCAAGAGACCCAGTACTTC
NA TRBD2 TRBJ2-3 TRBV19 CASRPRTSGGPRTDTQYF TGTGCCAGTAGACCTAGGACTAGCGGGGGGCCTAGGACAGATACGCAGTATTTT
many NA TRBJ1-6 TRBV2 CASSEGGAARFNSPLHF TGTGCCAGCAGTGAAGGGGGTGCGGCCAGATTTAATTCACCCCTCCACTTT
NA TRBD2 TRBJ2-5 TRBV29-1 CSVEFLAGAETQYF TGCAGCGTTGAGTTTCTAGCGGGGGCAGAGACCCAGTACTTC
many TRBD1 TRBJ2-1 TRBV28 CASSGTGGSSYNEQFF TGTGCCAGCAGTGGGACAGGGGGGAGCTCCTACAATGAGCAGTTCTTC
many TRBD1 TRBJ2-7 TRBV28 CAGRTGLDEQYF TGTGCCGGGCGGACAGGGCTCGACGAGCAGTACTTC
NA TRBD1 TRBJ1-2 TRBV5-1 CASSVGQGGDYGYTF TGCGCCAGCAGCGTCGGACAGGGGGGCGACTATGGCTACACCTTC
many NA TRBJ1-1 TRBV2 CASSESGFGTEAFF TGTGCCAGCAGTGAAAGCGGTTTTGGTACTGAAGCTTTCTTT
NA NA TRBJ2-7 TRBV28 CAGSLPGGGEQYF TGTGCCGGCAGTCTTCCCGGGGGTGGCGAGCAGTACTTC